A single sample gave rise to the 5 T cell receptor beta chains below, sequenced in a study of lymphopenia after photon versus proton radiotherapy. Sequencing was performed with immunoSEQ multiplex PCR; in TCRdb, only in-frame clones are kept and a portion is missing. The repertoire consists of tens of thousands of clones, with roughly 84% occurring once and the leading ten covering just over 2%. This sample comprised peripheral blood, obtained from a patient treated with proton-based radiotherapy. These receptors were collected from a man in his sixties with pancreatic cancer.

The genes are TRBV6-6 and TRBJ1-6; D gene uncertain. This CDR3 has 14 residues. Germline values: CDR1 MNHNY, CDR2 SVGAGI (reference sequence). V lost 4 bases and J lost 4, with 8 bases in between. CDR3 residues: CASSSGFYNSPLHF. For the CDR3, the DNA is TGTGCCAGCAGTTCCGGGTTTTATAATTCACCCCTCCACTTT.

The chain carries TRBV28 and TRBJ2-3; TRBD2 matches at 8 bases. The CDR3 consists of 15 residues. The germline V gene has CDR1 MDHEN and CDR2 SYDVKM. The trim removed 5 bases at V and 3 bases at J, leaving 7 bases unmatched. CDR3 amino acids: CASSLSGIGTDTQYF. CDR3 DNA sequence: TGTGCCAGCAGTCTTAGCGGGATAGGGACAGATACGCAGTATTTT.

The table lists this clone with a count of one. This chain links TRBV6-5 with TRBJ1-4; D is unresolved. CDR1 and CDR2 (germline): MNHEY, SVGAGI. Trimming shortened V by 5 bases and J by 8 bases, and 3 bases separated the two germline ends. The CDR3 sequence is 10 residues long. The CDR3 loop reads CASSLEKLFF. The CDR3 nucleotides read TGTGCCAGCAGTCTAGAAAAACTGTTTTTT.

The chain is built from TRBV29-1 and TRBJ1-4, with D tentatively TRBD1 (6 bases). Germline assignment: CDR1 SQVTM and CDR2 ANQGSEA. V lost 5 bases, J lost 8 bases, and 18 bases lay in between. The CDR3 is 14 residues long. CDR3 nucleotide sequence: TGCAGCGTTTTGAGCAGGGGCTTAGGAGAAAAACTGTTTTTT. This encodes CSVLSRGLGEKLFF.

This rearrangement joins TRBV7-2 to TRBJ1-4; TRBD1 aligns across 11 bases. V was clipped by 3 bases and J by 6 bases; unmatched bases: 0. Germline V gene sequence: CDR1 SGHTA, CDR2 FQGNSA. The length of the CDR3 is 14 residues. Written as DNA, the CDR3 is TGTGCCAGCAGCTTGGACAGGGGGCATGAAAAACTGTTTTTT. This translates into CASSLDRGHEKLFF. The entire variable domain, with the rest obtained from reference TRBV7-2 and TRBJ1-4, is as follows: GAGVSQSPSNKVTEKGKDVELRCDPISGHTALYWYRQSLGQGLEFLIYFQGNSAPDKSGLPSDRFSAERTGGSVSTLTIQRTQQEDSAVYLCASSLDRGHEKLFFGSGTQLSVL.